The present entry profiles one TCR beta chain with its context. Its antigen is currently not known. The sample holds no much larger clone one base away, and base qualities are not on file. The trial excluded patients who had a history of autoimmune disease or were on systemic immunosuppression. In every dose cohort, peripheral blood was drawn for TCR sequencing at baseline, cycle 4 day 1, and cycle 7 day 1. The samples were drawn from a first-in-human, open-label, multicenter phase I dose-escalation trial of ivuxolimab. The trial enrolled adults with locally advanced or metastatic head and neck squamous cell, hepatocellular, melanoma or renal cell carcinoma. CD4+ and CD8+ T cells were sorted separately from peripheral blood before TCR sequencing. The V end loses 7 bases and the J end loses 2 bases, and a stretch of 10 bases separates them. Spanning cysteine to phenylalanine, the CDR3 consists of 13 amino acids. Solely the CDR3 DNA is kept, with 39 bases framed from the first base. Looking up the germline V gene yields CDR1 SGHTA and CDR2 FQGTGA.

The data were obtained in a study of OX40 agonist ivuxolimab in advanced cancers. Some background on the complete study: Ivuxolimab, which targeted the costimulatory receptor OX40 (CD134), was an agonistic, fully human IgG2 monoclonal antibody. Intravenous ivuxolimab was administered to patients every 2 weeks at six dose levels: 0.01, 0.1, 0.3, 1.5, 3 and 10 mg/kg. Of the approximately 54 dose-escalation patients, hepatocellular carcinoma was present in around 20, melanoma in around 15, renal cell carcinoma in 9 and head and neck cancer in 9. A male proportion of roughly 80% and a mean age of about 60 years, ranging from about 20 to 80, were recorded for the dose-escalation cohort. Prior anti-PD-1, anti-PD-L1 or anti-CTLA-4 therapy was permitted, and checkpoint inhibitors had been received by roughly 40% of dose-escalation patients. Partial responses were achieved by three dose-escalation patients, of whom one had hepatocellular carcinoma and two had cutaneous melanoma. Peripheral TCRbeta sequencing was intended to test whether TCR sequence diversity was altered and clonal T-cell expansion was caused by ivuxolimab. The monotherapy dose-escalation portion (N ≈ 55 patients) of the phase I ivuxolimab trial is reported in the paper.

Findings and caveats that apply to the study as a whole: On average, CD8+ T cells showed more expanded clones than CD4+ T cells after ivuxolimab. The antigen specificity of the peripheral T cells that underwent clonal expansion was not determined. At doses of 0.1 to 3.0 mg/kg, clonal expansion of both CD4+ and CD8+ T cells in blood was seen between baseline and week 6. In the 0.1-3.0 mg/kg groups, partial responders had among the lowest normalized peripheral clonal expansion, particularly in CD8+ T cells. Low levels of normalized T-cell clonal expansion were also seen in some nonresponding patients.

Genomic DNA was extracted from sorted cells for sequencing of the TCRbeta CDR3 region. The immunoSEQ Assay was used to sequence the TCRbeta CDR3 regions. TCRdb provides this immuneACCESS table in a form limited to in-frame rearrangements. Some clones are lacking; in checked studies, under half of them reflect an unresolved V gene, and why the rest are absent is not known. In all, the sample holds some 45,000 clones, and about 86% of those were seen once. Under 40% of the sample comes from the top ten. The chain is made from TRBV7-3 and TRBJ2-3; the D gene identity is not certain. The TCR comes from an adult with an advanced solid tumor such as melanoma, head and neck, liver or kidney cancer. The specimen was CD4+ or CD8+ T cells sorted from blood, collected in a trial of the OX40 agonist ivuxolimab. The CDR3 amino acid sequence is: CASTNYLTDTQYF. The nucleotide sequence is given as TGTGCCAGCACCAACTACCTCACAGATACGCAGTATTTT.